These 10 T cell receptor beta chains came from one sample sequenced in a study of blood T cell repertoires in COVID-19. The assay was immunoSEQ multiplex PCR, and TCRdb's table has in-frame clones only and misses some. Among some 490,000 clones listed, 80% to 90% were seen once. The sequenced sample consisted of PBMCs or T cells enriched from blood (not recorded which). All receptors derive from a woman aged 55-75 years who had recovered from COVID-19.

This clone was detected only a few times. The CDR3: CASSLRRWNQPQHF. CDR3 coding DNA: TGTGCCAGCAGCTTAAGGCGGTGGAATCAGCCCCAGCATTTT. The chain couples TRBV7-9 to TRBJ1-5; D is unresolved. The germline CDR1 and CDR2 sequences are SEHNR and FQNEAQ (reference sequence). The V gene lost 2 bases and the J gene lost 4 bases, with 9 bases spanning the gap. The CDR3 sequence is 14 residues long.

About this clone: The same CDR3 can be traced to other DNA sequences in this sample. The chain is built from TRBV30 and TRBJ1-1; the D is unclear. Trimming took 1 base from V and 0 from J, leaving 6 bases between them. Germline CDR1 and CDR2: GTSNPN and SVGIG (reference sequence). The length of the CDR3 is 13 residues. CDR3 amino acids: CAWSGQLNTEAFF. The CDR3 DNA sequence: TGTGCCTGGAGTGGGCAGTTGAACACTGAAGCTTTCTTT.

J is TRBJ2-2 and V is TRBV5-8, with a tentative D call TRBD1 (5 bases). This CDR3 contains 16 residues. The germline V and J ends were trimmed by 0 bases and 3 bases, with 12 bases remaining between them. In germline, CDR1 is SGHTS, CDR2 YDEGEE. In nucleotides, the CDR3 is TGTGCCAGCAGCTTGGATATCAGGGATGACACCGGGGAGCTGTTTTTT. It encodes CASSLDIRDDTGELFF.

This clone was seen more than once but under ten times. CDR3: CASRDRAVWSPLHF. The CDR3 DNA reads as TGTGCCAGCAGGGACAGGGCGGTATGGTCACCCCTCCACTTT. The chain links TRBV6-5 to TRBJ1-6; TRBD1 matches at 8 bases. The CDR3 extends over 14 amino acids. Per the germline V gene, CDR1 is MNHEY and CDR2 is SVGAGI. V was pared by 6 bases and J by 10 bases, with 8 bases of the junction left unmatched.

The chain links TRBV3-1 (or the pseudogene TRBV3-2) to TRBJ1-2; 7 nucleotides agree with TRBD1. V lost 4 bases, J lost 4 bases, and 6 bases stayed unmatched. Germline V lookup: CDR1 LGHDT, CDR2 YNNKEL (reference sequence). The CDR3 extends over 14 amino acids. CDR3 region: CASSPSDRPYGYTF. In nucleotides, the CDR3 is TGTGCCAGCAGCCCCTCGGACAGGCCCTATGGCTACACCTTC.

The chain joins TRBV18 to TRBJ2-3; weak D call: TRBD2 (5 bases). There are 15 residues in the CDR3. Germline V gene lookup returns CDR1 KGHSH and CDR2 LQKENI. Trimming removed 4 bases at V and 5 bases at J, with 16 bases between. CDR3 in amino acids: CASSRFGSREDTQYF. As DNA, the CDR3 is TGTGCCAGCTCACGATTCGGGTCTCGGGAAGATACGCAGTATTTT.

The chain links TRBV12-3 or TRBV12-4 to TRBJ1-1, with TRBD1 as a possible D gene (5 bases). V was clipped by 10 bases and J by 1 base, with 13 bases between them. The CDR3 is 13 amino acids. The CDR3 spells CATTGVGNTEAFF. CDR3 coding DNA: TGTGCCACTACGGGGGTGGGGAACACTGAAGCTTTCTTT.

V and J are TRBV2 and TRBJ1-2; D is ambiguous. Germline V lookup: CDR1 SNHLY, CDR2 FYNNEI. V was trimmed by 6 bases and J by 5 bases, leaving 10 bases between them. The CDR3 covers 12 residues. The CDR3, as DNA: TGTGCCAGCAGGGAGGGATATTATGGCTACACCTTC. Its translation: CASREGYYGYTF. The full variable domain, with the rest looked up from reference TRBV2 and TRBJ1-2, is EPEVTQTPSHQVTQMGQEVILRCVPISNHLYFYWYRQILGQKVEFLVSFYNNEISEKSEIFDDQFSVERPDGSNFTLKIRSTKLEDSAMYFCASREGYYGYTFGSGTRLTVV.

This chain links TRBV2 with TRBJ2-3; a weak D match, TRBD1 (5 bases). Germline V gene data show CDR1 as SNHLY and CDR2 as FYNNEI. Between the trimmed V and J ends, which lost 3 bases and 0 bases, there was a span of 7 bases. The length of the CDR3 is 14 residues. The CDR3 region is CASSDRASTDTQYF. CDR3 nucleotide sequence: TGTGCCAGCAGTGACAGGGCCAGCACAGATACGCAGTATTTT. The complete variable domain, with remaining parts taken from reference TRBV2 and TRBJ2-3, reads EPEVTQTPSHQVTQMGQEVILRCVPISNHLYFYWYRQILGQKVEFLVSFYNNEISEKSEIFDDQFSVERPDGSNFTLKIRSTKLEDSAMYFCASSDRASTDTQYFGPGTRLTVL.

Concerning this clone itself: Other nucleotide sequences in the sample specify the same CDR3. The gene calls are TRBV9 and TRBJ1-2; perhaps TRBD1 as D (5 bases). This CDR3 comprises 14 residues. CDR1 SGDLS and CDR2 YYNGEE come from the germline V gene. Trimming removed 0 bases at V and 4 bases at J, with 10 bases between. CDR3 DNA: TGTGCCAGCAGCGTAGAGGACGGGGGCTATGGCTACACCTTC. This gives the protein CASSVEDGGYGYTF.